Following are 5 T cell receptor beta chains from one sample sequenced in a study of spatial heterogeneity in lung cancer. Noted time point: sample taken at primary tumor resection. In each case, whole RNA from tumor, nontumor lung or frozen PBMC was sequenced unsorted. MiXCR, run by TCRdb on the 5' RACE reads, gives a single entry per CDR3 protein. The sample carries about 92,000 distinct CDR3 sequences, 10% to 15% recorded once. The starting material was PBMCs, obtained at surgery. These TCRs come from a male donor with early-stage non-small cell lung cancer.

This clonotype occurred many times. The chain joins TRBV5-5 to TRBJ1-1; 11 bases line up with TRBD1. Germline loops: CDR1 SGHKS, CDR2 YYEKEE (reference sequence). This CDR3 is 14 amino acids long. V lost 1 base and J lost 6; bases outside the gene matches: 2. This CDR3 reads CASSLRGQGAEAFF. The CDR3 nucleotides read TGTGCCAGCAGCTTGAGGGGACAGGGGGCTGAAGCTTTCTTT.

The table lists this clonotype with many counts. The chain carries TRBV9 and TRBJ2-4; 10 bases are a match to TRBD1. CDR3 length equals 17 residues. CDR1 and CDR2 (germline): SGDLS, YYNGEE. Trimming removed 3 bases from V and 3 bases from J; junction bases left unmatched: 9. The CDR3 here is CASSAGTGASDKNIQYF. The CDR3 bases are TGTGCCAGCAGCGCCGGGACAGGGGCCTCGGACAAAAACATTCAGTACTTC.

There are a few counts of this clonotype. V gene TRBV4-3 combines with J gene TRBJ1-1, with 8 bases that match TRBD1. CDR1 and CDR2 from the germline V gene are LGHNA and YSLEER. V was pared by 3 bases and J by 1 base, with 4 bases of the junction left unmatched. The CDR3 is 15 residues long. The CDR3 bases are TGCGCCAGCAGCCAGGACAGGGAGTGGAACACTGAAGCTTTCTTT. This gives the protein CASSQDREWNTEAFF.

Ten or more counts support this clonotype. The chain links TRBV7-9 to TRBJ2-7, with 9 bases fitting TRBD1. Germline CDR1 reads SEHNR; CDR2 reads FQNEAQ (reference sequence). The V gene end was trimmed by 6 bases and the J gene end by 1 base; junction bases not matched to a gene: 1. The CDR3 has 13 amino acids. In DNA form, the CDR3 reads TGTGCCAGCAGAGACAGGGGGTCCTACGAGCAGTACTTC. It specifies CASRDRGSYEQYF.

This clonotype was counted between two and nine times. V is TRBV6-1 and J is TRBJ2-7; 7 nucleotides align to TRBD2. The CDR3 covers 16 residues. Germline trimming cut 5 bases from V and 0 bases from J; bases unmatched to any gene: 10. Germline V CDR1 and CDR2: MNHNS, SASEGT. For the CDR3, the DNA is TGTGCCAGCAGTCACCTAGGGACTATCCTCTCCTACGAGCAGTACTTC. Protein sequence: CASSHLGTILSYEQYF.